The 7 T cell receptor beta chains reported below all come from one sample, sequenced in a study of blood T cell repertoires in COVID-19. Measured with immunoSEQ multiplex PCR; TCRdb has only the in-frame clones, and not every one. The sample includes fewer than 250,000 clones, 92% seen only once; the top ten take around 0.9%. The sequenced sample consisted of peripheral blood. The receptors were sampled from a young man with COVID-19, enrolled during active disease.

CDR3 protein: CASSKSSGVYSNQPQHF. The CDR3 nucleotides read TGTGCCAGCAGCAAAAGTTCCGGGGTGTATAGCAATCAGCCCCAGCATTTT. J is TRBJ1-5 and V is TRBV21-1. TRBV21-1 is assigned pseudogene status. The CDR3 loop spans 17 amino acids.

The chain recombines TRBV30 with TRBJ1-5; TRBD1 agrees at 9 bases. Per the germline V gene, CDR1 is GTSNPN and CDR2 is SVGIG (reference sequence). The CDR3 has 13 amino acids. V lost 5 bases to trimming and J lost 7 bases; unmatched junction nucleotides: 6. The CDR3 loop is CAWGTGSGQPQHF. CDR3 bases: TGTGCCTGGGGGACAGGGAGTGGGCAGCCCCAGCATTTT.

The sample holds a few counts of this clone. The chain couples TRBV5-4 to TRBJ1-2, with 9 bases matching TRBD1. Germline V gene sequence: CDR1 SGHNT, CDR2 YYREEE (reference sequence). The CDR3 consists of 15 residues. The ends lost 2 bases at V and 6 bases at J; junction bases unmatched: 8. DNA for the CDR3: TGTGCCAGCAGCTTCCTCGACAGGGGGTACGATGGCTACACCTTC. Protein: CASSFLDRGYDGYTF.

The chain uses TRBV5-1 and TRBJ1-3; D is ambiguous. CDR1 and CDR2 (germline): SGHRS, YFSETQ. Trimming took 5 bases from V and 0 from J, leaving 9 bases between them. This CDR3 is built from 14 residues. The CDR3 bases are TGCGCCAGCAGTGAACAGAACTCTGGAAACACCATATATTTT. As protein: CASSEQNSGNTIYF. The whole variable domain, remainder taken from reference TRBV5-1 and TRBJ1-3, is KAGVTQTPRYLIKTRGQQVTLSCSPISGHRSVSWYQQTPGQGLQFLFEYFSETQRNKGNFPGRFSGRQFSNSRSEMNVSTLELGDSALYLCASSEQNSGNTIYFGEGSWLTVV.

As DNA, the CDR3 is TGTGCCAGCAGCCAAGTGGCGGGTTCGGACACTGAAGCTTTCTTT. Protein sequence: CASSQVAGSDTEAFF. This chain connects TRBV14 to TRBJ1-1, with unresolved D. Per germline, CDR1 SGHDN and CDR2 FVKESK. The length of the CDR3 is 15 residues. The germline V and J ends were trimmed by 1 base and 3 bases, with 12 bases remaining between them.

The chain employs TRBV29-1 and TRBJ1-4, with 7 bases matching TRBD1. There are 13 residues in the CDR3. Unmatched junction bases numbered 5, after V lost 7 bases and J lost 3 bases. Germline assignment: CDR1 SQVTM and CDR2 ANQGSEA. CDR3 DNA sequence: TGCAGCGGACAGGGAAGTTCTAATGAAAAACTGTTTTTT. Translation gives CSGQGSSNEKLFF.

The CDR3 coding sequence is TGCGCCAGCAGCCAAGATACAGCGGGGGGCCTTCGAGAGACCCAGTACTTC. This codes for CASSQDTAGGLRETQYF. This sequence joins TRBV4-1 and TRBJ2-5; 9 bases line up with TRBD2. V trimming: 0 bases; J trimming: 4 bases; junction bases outside the gene matches: 9. The CDR3 has 17 amino acids. Germline V gene lookup returns CDR1 MGHRA and CDR2 YSYEKL.